These 27 T cell receptor beta chains were sequenced from one sample in a study of blood T cell repertoires in COVID-19. Sequencing was performed with immunoSEQ multiplex PCR; in TCRdb, only in-frame clones are kept and a portion is missing. The table has roughly 140,000 clones, approximately 85% seen once. Sequencing input: peripheral blood. Source of these receptors: a woman aged 55-75 years with COVID-19, enrolled during active disease.

The chain recombines TRBV18 with TRBJ1-2; perhaps TRBD1 as D (5 bases). Germline CDR1 KGHSH, CDR2 LQKENI. CDR3 length equals 18 residues. With 0 bases removed from V and 4 bases from J, the gap between germline ends came to 21 bases. Written as DNA, the CDR3 is TGTGCCAGCTCACCACCGGCATATAGGCAGGGAAAAATCTATGGCTACACCTTC. This gives the protein CASSPPAYRQGKIYGYTF.

This chain joins TRBV4-1 and TRBJ2-7; weak D call: TRBD2 (5 bases). CDR1 is MGHRA and CDR2 is YSYEKL in the germline V gene. The CDR3 runs 12 residues. Trimming left V 3 bases short and J 6 bases short, with 9 bases between. CDR3 sequence (DNA): TGCGCCAGCAGCCACGAGGGTCCCGAGCAGTACTTC. As protein: CASSHEGPEQYF.

The sample holds one count of this clone. The CDR3, as DNA: TGTGCCAGCAGTTTACAGGGGAACTATGGCTACACCTTC. It codes for CASSLQGNYGYTF. The chain employs TRBV6-6 and TRBJ1-2; 7 bases match TRBD1. Germline V gene sequence: CDR1 MNHNY, CDR2 SVGAGI (reference sequence). The CDR3 has 13 amino acids. The V gene end was trimmed by 4 bases and the J gene end by 2 bases; junction bases not matched to a gene: 1.

The rearrangement joins TRBV7-2 to TRBJ1-2, with unresolved D. The CDR3 sequence is 13 residues long. With 3 bases removed from V and 4 bases from J, the gap between germline ends came to 9 bases. Germline V CDR1 and CDR2: SGHTA, FQGNSA. The CDR3 nucleotides read TGTGCCAGCAGCTTGCAGAATTCCTATGGCTACACCTTC. Translating gives CASSLQNSYGYTF. Combining the CDR3 with reference TRBV7-2 and TRBJ1-2 gives the whole variable domain GAGVSQSPSNKVTEKGKDVELRCDPISGHTALYWYRQSLGQGLEFLIYFQGNSAPDKSGLPSDRFSAERTGGSVSTLTIQRTQQEDSAVYLCASSLQNSYGYTFGSGTRLTVV.

The J gene is TRBJ2-7, the V gene TRBV19; TRBD1 is a possible D gene (5 bases). Germline V gene data show CDR1 as LNHDA and CDR2 as SQIVND (reference sequence). Trimming stripped 6 bases from V and 3 bases from J, with 6 bases between. The CDR3 is 11 amino acids. The CDR3 loop reads CASRTGYEQYF. In DNA form, the CDR3 reads TGTGCCAGTAGAACAGGCTACGAGCAGTACTTC. Supplemented by reference TRBV19 and TRBJ2-7, the full variable domain reads DGGITQSPKYLFRKEGQNVTLSCEQNLNHDAMYWYRQDPGQGLRLIYYSQIVNDFQKGDIAEGYSVSREKKESFPLTVTSAQKNPTAFYLCASRTGYEQYFGPGTRLTVT.

To note about this clone: The sample contains more than one DNA sequence encoding this CDR3. The gene calls are TRBV29-1 and TRBJ2-3; 8 bases fit TRBD2. Germline V gene data show CDR1 as SQVTM and CDR2 as ANQGSEA. The V segment lost 4 bases and the J segment 4 bases; nucleotides outside the gene matches: 1. This CDR3 region has 12 residues. The DNA of the CDR3 is TGCAGCGTTGGGCGGGGGGCAGATACGCAGTATTTT. This gives the protein CSVGRGADTQYF.

The chain joins TRBV6-2 or TRBV6-3 to TRBJ1-2, with 7 bases that match TRBD1. The CDR3 contains 15 residues. V shed 1 base, J shed 10 bases, and the junction held 12 bases outside the gene matches. Germline V gene lookup returns CDR1 MNHEY and CDR2 SVGEGT. CDR3 residues: CASSYWGQNKPSYTF. The CDR3 DNA is TGTGCCAGCAGTTACTGGGGACAGAACAAGCCTTCCTACACCTTC.

This clone was counted a single time. The gene calls are TRBV18 and TRBJ1-1, with TRBD1 as a possible D gene (6 bases). CDR3 length: 14 amino acids. The V end lost 5 bases, the J end lost 0 bases, and 10 bases lay between the germline ends. The germline V gene encodes CDR1 KGHSH and CDR2 LQKENI. CDR3 amino acids: CASSTQGMNTEAFF. As DNA, the CDR3 is TGTGCCAGCTCAACCCAGGGGATGAACACTGAAGCTTTCTTT.

V is TRBV5-1 and J is TRBJ2-1; 11 bases match TRBD2. Germline CDR1 and CDR2: SGHRS and YFSETQ. V was clipped by 4 bases and J by 6 bases; unmatched bases: 9. The CDR3 runs 16 residues. CDR3 protein: CASSTTSGRGANEQFF. The CDR3 bases are TGCGCCAGCAGCACCACTAGCGGGAGAGGGGCCAATGAGCAGTTCTTC. The full variable domain, its missing parts supplied by reference TRBV5-1 and TRBJ2-1, is KAGVTQTPRYLIKTRGQQVTLSCSPISGHRSVSWYQQTPGQGLQFLFEYFSETQRNKGNFPGRFSGRQFSNSRSEMNVSTLELGDSALYLCASSTTSGRGANEQFFGPGTRLTVL.

This chain links TRBV12-3 or TRBV12-4 with TRBJ1-1; possible D gene TRBD1, 5 bases. The CDR3 runs 13 residues. V was trimmed by 7 bases and J by 1 base, leaving 10 bases between them. CDR3 sequence: CASTLTGNTEAFF. The CDR3 DNA reads as TGTGCCAGCACCCTCACAGGGAACACTGAAGCTTTCTTT.

The V call is TRBV5-4, the J call TRBJ2-5; D possibly corresponds to TRBD2 (5 bases). The germline CDR1 and CDR2 sequences are SGHNT and YYREEE (reference sequence). Trimming took off 4 bases at V and 1 base at J, with 8 bases between the two ends. CDR3 length: 13 residues. The CDR3 sequence is CASSAGVQETQYF. CDR3 nucleotides: TGTGCCAGCAGCGCCGGGGTCCAAGAGACCCAGTACTTC.

The rearrangement links TRBV3-1 (or the pseudogene TRBV3-2) to TRBJ1-2; 10 nucleotides agree with TRBD1. V trimming: 5 bases; J trimming: 7 bases; junction bases outside the gene matches: 10. The CDR3 is 15 residues long. Germline V gene sequence: CDR1 LGHDT, CDR2 YNNKEL (reference sequence). DNA for the CDR3: TGTGCCAGCAGCTCCCGGGACAGGGGCCTCGGTGGCTACACCTTC. Its protein is CASSSRDRGLGGYTF.

This chain uses TRBV10-3 with TRBJ1-5; D gene unclear. Germline V gene data show CDR1 as ENHRY and CDR2 as SYGVKD. The CDR3 is 15 residues long. V was shortened by 3 bases and J by 0 bases, with 9 bases between the two germline ends. The CDR3 spells CAISDPSPSNQPQHF. CDR3 in DNA: TGTGCCATCAGTGACCCCTCTCCTAGCAATCAGCCCCAGCATTTT.

V gene TRBV7-6 combines with J gene TRBJ2-2, with D perhaps TRBD1 (6 bases). V was pared by 1 base and J by 6 bases, with 18 bases between. The CDR3 is 17 amino acids. From germline, CDR1 is SGHVS and CDR2 FNYEAQ. CDR3 in DNA: TGTGCCAGCAGCTTAGTAGGCCAGGGGAGTAACGCCGGGGAGCTGTTTTTT. It encodes CASSLVGQGSNAGELFF.

The rearrangement uses TRBV6-1 and TRBJ1-5; 9 bases are shared with TRBD1. CDR1 is MNHNS, CDR2 SASEGT, per germline. V lost 1 base, J lost 7 bases, and 5 bases stayed unmatched. This CDR3 region has 15 residues. The CDR3: CASSEGTGVGQPQHF. CDR3 DNA sequence: TGTGCCAGCAGTGAAGGGACAGGGGTGGGACAGCCCCAGCATTTT.

The chain is built from TRBV29-1 and TRBJ1-4, with unresolved D. Per germline, CDR1 SQVTM and CDR2 ANQGSEA. The V and J ends lost 4 bases and 10 bases respectively, with 10 bases between them. The CDR3 has 11 amino acids. In DNA, the CDR3 is TGCAGCGTTGTAGTGCCCCCAAAACTGTTTTTT. Its translation: CSVVVPPKLFF. The whole variable domain, remainder taken from reference TRBV29-1 and TRBJ1-4, is SAVISQKPSRDICQRGTSLTIQCQVDSQVTMMFWYRQQPGQSLTLIATANQGSEATYESGFVIDKFPISRPNLTFSTLTVSNMSPEDSSIYLCSVVVPPKLFFGSGTQLSVL.

As regards this clone: This sample includes further DNA sequences coding for the same CDR3. V usage is TRBV18 and J usage is TRBJ1-3; D is undetermined. V shed 1 base and J shed 4 bases, with 8 bases lying between them. There are 14 residues in the CDR3. Germline values: CDR1 KGHSH, CDR2 LQKENI. In DNA form, the CDR3 reads TGTGCCAGCTCACCACAGAGCTCGGGAAACACCATATATTTT. Translating gives CASSPQSSGNTIYF.

The gene calls are TRBV10-1 and TRBJ1-5; D unresolved. V lost 5 bases, J lost 2 bases, and 13 bases lay in between. The CDR3 runs 15 residues. Germline V CDR1 and CDR2: WNHNN, SYGVQD (reference sequence). CDR3 sequence (DNA): TGCGCCAGCAGTCGGCTTACAGATGGCAATCAGCCCCAGCATTTT. It encodes CASSRLTDGNQPQHF.

The gene calls are TRBV19 and TRBJ1-2; 9 nucleotides line up with TRBD1. Germline V gives CDR1 LNHDA, CDR2 SQIVND (reference sequence). The CDR3 runs 12 residues. The ends lost 11 bases at V and 5 bases at J; junction bases unmatched: 6. In DNA form, the CDR3 reads TGTGCCTGCTCCGGGACAGGGTATGGCTACACCTTC. Its translation is CACSGTGYGYTF.

The chain combines TRBV12-3 or TRBV12-4 with TRBJ1-1; TRBD1 matches 7 bases. This CDR3 has 11 amino acids. Germline trimming cut 6 bases from V and 10 bases from J; bases unmatched to any gene: 5. The CDR3 protein is CASSAQGVAFF. The CDR3 DNA follows: TGTGCCAGCAGCGCTCAGGGGGTAGCTTTCTTT.

For the CDR3, the DNA is TGCGCCAGCAGCCAACAAAACGAGCAGTACTTC. Its translation is CASSQQNEQYF. The chain is built from TRBV4-1 and TRBJ2-7, with no clear D. Trimming removed 2 bases from V and 5 bases from J, with 4 bases in between. This CDR3 is 11 amino acids long. CDR1 and CDR2 (germline): MGHRA, YSYEKL.

The J gene is TRBJ1-3, the V gene TRBV10-1; D ambiguous. V gave up 3 bases and J gave up 0 bases, with 9 bases separating them. The CDR3 has 15 residues. Looked up from germline, CDR1 is WNHNN and CDR2 is SYGVQD (reference sequence). CDR3 DNA sequence: TGCGCCAGCAGTGACCCGAGACTCTCTGGAAACACCATATATTTT. This gives the protein CASSDPRLSGNTIYF.

The DNA of the CDR3 is TGTGCCAGCAGCTTGGTGTCTAGCGTTGGCAATGAGCAGTTCTTC. Amino acid sequence: CASSLVSSVGNEQFF. The V call is TRBV5-5, the J call TRBJ2-1, with TRBD2 as a possible D gene (6 bases). This CDR3 region has 15 residues. Germline loops: CDR1 SGHKS, CDR2 YYEKEE (reference sequence). V was shortened by 0 bases and J by 6 bases, with 13 bases between the two germline ends.

The sample holds many counts of this clone. This rearrangement joins TRBV7-8 to TRBJ2-1; 7 nucleotides align to TRBD2. The CDR3 runs to 14 residues. Per the germline V gene, CDR1 is SGHVS and CDR2 is FQNEAQ. Trimming at V came to 6 bases and at J to 6 bases, leaving 8 bases not matched to a gene. CDR3 region: CASRLGGSGNEQFF. In DNA form, the CDR3 reads TGTGCCAGCAGACTTGGCGGGAGCGGCAATGAGCAGTTCTTC. The full variable domain, with the rest looked up from reference TRBV7-8 and TRBJ2-1, is GAGVSQSPRYKVAKRGQDVALRCDPISGHVSLFWYQQALGQGPEFLTYFQNEAQLDKSGLPSDRFFAERPEGSVSTLKIQRTQQEDSAVYLCASRLGGSGNEQFFGPGTRLTVL.

In this sample, this clone turned up once. This chain connects TRBV19 to TRBJ2-1; TRBD2 is a possible D gene (7 bases). The length of the CDR3 is 15 residues. Trimming took off 5 bases at V and 9 bases at J, with 20 bases between the two ends. CDR1 and CDR2 from the germline V gene are LNHDA and SQIVND (reference sequence). CDR3 amino acids: CASSPQAGKGGEQFF. In DNA form, the CDR3 reads TGTGCCAGTAGTCCTCAAGCGGGAAAAGGGGGTGAGCAGTTCTTC.

V gene TRBV11-2 combines with J gene TRBJ1-5, with 8 bases that match TRBD1. Germline V gene sequence: CDR1 SGHAT, CDR2 FQNNGV. Trimming at V came to 0 bases and at J to 4 bases, leaving 5 bases not matched to a gene. The CDR3 spans 16 residues. The CDR3 spells CASSLDGRGRNQPQHF. As DNA, the CDR3 is TGTGCCAGCAGCTTAGACGGCAGGGGGCGAAATCAGCCCCAGCATTTT.

This sequence joins TRBV10-3 and TRBJ1-5, with 11 bases that match TRBD1. CDR3 size: 17 residues. Per the germline V gene, CDR1 is ENHRY and CDR2 is SYGVKD. V shed 10 bases and J 1 base; nucleotides not matched to a gene: 12. Here the CDR3 DNA reads TGTGCCACCGTGCCGGGACAGGGGGATGCAAGCAATCAGCCCCAGCATTTT. Its protein product is CATVPGQGDASNQPQHF.